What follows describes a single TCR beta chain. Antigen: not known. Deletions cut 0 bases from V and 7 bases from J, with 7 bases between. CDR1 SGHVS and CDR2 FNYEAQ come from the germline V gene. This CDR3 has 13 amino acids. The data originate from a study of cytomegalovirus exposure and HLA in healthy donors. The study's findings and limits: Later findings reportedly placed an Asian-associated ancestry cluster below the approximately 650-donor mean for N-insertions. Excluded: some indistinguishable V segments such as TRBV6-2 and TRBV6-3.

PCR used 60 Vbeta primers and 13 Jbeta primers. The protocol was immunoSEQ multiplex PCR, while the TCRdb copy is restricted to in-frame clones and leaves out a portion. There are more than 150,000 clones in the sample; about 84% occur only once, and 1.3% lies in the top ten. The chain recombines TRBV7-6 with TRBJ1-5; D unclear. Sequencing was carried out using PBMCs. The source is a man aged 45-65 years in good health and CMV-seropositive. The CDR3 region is CASSLAVGQPQHF. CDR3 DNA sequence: TGTGCCAGCAGCTTAGCAGTTGGCCAGCCCCAGCATTTT. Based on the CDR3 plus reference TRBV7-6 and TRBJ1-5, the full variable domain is GAGVSQSPRYKVTKRGQDVALRCDPISGHVSLYWYRQALGQGPEFLTYFNYEAQQDKSGLPNDRFSAERPEGSISTLTIQRTEQRDSAMYRCASSLAVGQPQHFGDGTRLSIL.